The 24 T cell receptor beta chains below come from one sample, sequenced in a study of T cell responses to AZD1222 COVID-19 vaccine. Profiled with immunoSEQ multiplex PCR; TCRdb holds only in-frame clones, not every one. Of tens of thousands of clones in the sample, 70% to 90% were seen once. Source: peripheral blood, taken 28 days after the second AZD1222 dose. These receptors originate from an adult who received the AZD1222 COVID-19 vaccine.

J is TRBJ1-2 and V is TRBV29-1; 8 bases fit TRBD1. The J segment lost 5 bases and the V segment lost 4 bases, leaving 9 bases of the junction unmatched. Per the germline V gene, CDR1 is SQVTM and CDR2 is ANQGSEA. CDR3 length: 14 amino acids. CDR3 amino acids: CSVVYGQGSYGYTF. As DNA, the CDR3 is TGCAGCGTTGTATACGGACAGGGAAGTTATGGCTACACCTTC.

CDR3 sequence (DNA): TGTGCCAGCAGCCGACCCCCAAATTCACCCCTCCACTTT. This codes for CASSRPPNSPLHF. The genes are TRBV28 and TRBJ1-6; the D is unclear. CDR3 length: 13 amino acids. V lost 6 bases, J lost 7 bases, and 10 bases lay in between. Germline CDR1 and CDR2: MDHEN and SYDVKM.

This clone was recorded only once. The rearrangement links TRBV28 to TRBJ1-2; 7 positions agree with TRBD1. V lost 10 bases to trimming and J lost 7 bases; unmatched junction nucleotides: 9. The CDR3 runs to 12 residues. Germline loops: CDR1 MDHEN, CDR2 SYDVKM. The CDR3 protein is CAITDREGGYTF. CDR3 coding DNA: TGTGCCATAACTGACAGGGAGGGTGGCTACACCTTC.

The V call is TRBV10-3, the J call TRBJ2-7; no clear D gene. Between the trimmed V and J ends, which lost 6 bases and 0 bases, there was a span of 12 bases. This CDR3 is 14 amino acids long. The germline V gene has CDR1 ENHRY and CDR2 SYGVKD. CDR3: CAIRGDRSSYEQYF. The CDR3 DNA reads TGTGCCATCAGGGGTGATAGGAGCTCCTACGAGCAGTACTTC.

V gene TRBV12-3 or TRBV12-4 combines with J gene TRBJ1-2; 8 nucleotides match TRBD1. The CDR3 runs to 13 residues. Losses at the gene ends were 8 bases for V and 2 bases for J; bases not matched to a gene: 4. CDR3: CASGGQANYGYTF. The CDR3 region has the DNA TGTGCCAGCGGGGGACAGGCCAACTATGGCTACACCTTC.

The V call is TRBV9, the J call TRBJ1-2, with 7 bases aligning to TRBD1. The germline V gene has CDR1 SGDLS and CDR2 YYNGEE. The CDR3 has 15 residues. The V segment lost 0 bases and the J segment 2 bases; nucleotides outside the gene matches: 4. CDR3 coding DNA: TGTGCCAGCAGCGTAGACGCGGGACAGAACTATGGCTACACCTTC. Its protein product is CASSVDAGQNYGYTF.

This chain links TRBV7-2 with TRBJ1-4, with D perhaps matching TRBD1 (6 bases). The V end was cut by 8 bases, the J end by 7 bases, with 23 bases between. Germline V gene lookup returns CDR1 SGHTA and CDR2 FQGNSA. The CDR3 contains 16 residues. The CDR3 sequence is CASARLRGDVGEKLFF. CDR3 DNA sequence: TGTGCCAGCGCCAGATTAAGGGGGGACGTGGGTGAAAAACTGTTTTTT.

This clone came up once. The chain has TRBV4-3 and TRBJ2-7, with a weak D call TRBD1 (6 bases). Germline V gene data show CDR1 as LGHNA and CDR2 as YSLEER. Deletions cut 0 bases from V and 1 base from J, with 7 bases between. The CDR3 covers 14 residues. In DNA form, the CDR3 reads TGCGCCAGCAGCCAAGAAGGGGGATCCTACGAGCAGTACTTC. Protein: CASSQEGGSYEQYF.

Details on this clone: This sequence may be a read error, since a much larger clone differs from it by one base. V gene TRBV6-6 combines with J gene TRBJ2-2, with D possibly being TRBD1 or TRBD2 (6 bases each). Deletions cut 6 bases from V and 1 base from J, with 9 bases between. Germline loops: CDR1 MNHNY, CDR2 SVGAGI (reference sequence). This CDR3 has 14 residues. The CDR3 DNA reads as TGTGCCAGCAGGGCGGGACAGAACACCGGGGAGCTGTTTTTT. Translation gives CASRAGQNTGELFF.

The chain couples TRBV3-1 (or the pseudogene TRBV3-2) to TRBJ2-3; the match to TRBD1 covers 8 bases. CDR3 length: 15 amino acids. With 1 base clipped from V and 6 bases from J, the junction kept 6 bases outside the gene matches. Germline CDR1 LGHDT, CDR2 YNNKEL (reference sequence). The CDR3 loop reads CASSQGQGAGDTQYF. Here the CDR3 DNA reads TGTGCCAGCAGCCAAGGCCAGGGGGCAGGGGATACGCAGTATTTT.

This sequence joins TRBV10-3 and TRBJ2-5; tentative D call: TRBD1 (5 bases). The CDR3 runs to 15 residues. The germline V gene has CDR1 ENHRY and CDR2 SYGVKD. V lost 3 bases, J lost 9 bases, and 20 bases lay in between. This CDR3 is CAISEVTTGSWAQYF. The CDR3 DNA is TGTGCCATCAGTGAAGTCACCACAGGAAGCTGGGCCCAGTACTTC.

V and J are TRBV7-8 and TRBJ1-6; weak D call: TRBD1 (6 bases). Trimming took 1 base from V and 8 from J, leaving 9 bases between them. The CDR3 is 14 amino acids. Germline CDR1 is SGHVS and CDR2 is FQNEAQ. CDR3 residues: CASSLVGGDSPLHF. CDR3 sequence (DNA): TGTGCCAGCAGCTTAGTAGGGGGAGATTCACCCCTCCACTTT.

This CDR3 reads CASVPPQGQSYEQYF. The CDR3 bases are TGTGCCAGCGTTCCACCCCAGGGACAGTCCTACGAGCAGTACTTC. This sequence joins TRBV28 and TRBJ2-7, with 7 bases matching TRBD1. The CDR3 consists of 15 residues. V lost 8 bases to trimming and J lost 1 base; unmatched junction nucleotides: 11. The germline V gene encodes CDR1 MDHEN and CDR2 SYDVKM. Looking up the rest from reference TRBV28 and TRBJ2-7 gives the full variable domain: DVKVTQSSRYLVKRTGEKVFLECVQDMDHENMFWYRQDPGLGLRLIYFSYDVKMKEKGDIPEGYSVSREKKERFSLILESASTNQTSMYLCASVPPQGQSYEQYFGPGTRLTVT.

This chain connects TRBV27 to TRBJ1-1; 7 nucleotides match TRBD1. The V gene's germline CDR1 is MNHEY and CDR2 SMNVEV (reference sequence). The CDR3 sequence is 14 residues long. Losses at the gene ends were 10 bases for V and 3 bases for J; bases not matched to a gene: 11. Here the CDR3 DNA reads TGTGCCACCCAGAAAAGACAGGGATACACTGAAGCTTTCTTT. Amino acid sequence: CATQKRQGYTEAFF.

The rearrangement uses TRBV7-9 and TRBJ1-1, with D unresolved. V was trimmed by 0 bases and J by 1 base, leaving 6 bases between them. Germline CDR1 and CDR2: SEHNR and FQNEAQ (reference sequence). The CDR3 length is 14 residues. CDR3 nucleotide sequence: TGTGCCAGCAGCTTAGCGTTAGGGAACACTGAAGCTTTCTTT. It translates to CASSLALGNTEAFF.

This rearrangement joins TRBV7-3 to TRBJ2-6, with D possibly being TRBD1 (6 bases). Per the germline V gene, CDR1 is SGHTA and CDR2 is FQGTGA. Trimming removed 4 bases at V and 4 bases at J, with 11 bases between. The CDR3 is made up of 15 amino acids. CDR3 coding DNA: TGTGCCAGCAGCTCCCCAGGGGCCGGGGCCAACGTCCTGACTTTC. This sequence encodes CASSSPGAGANVLTF.

The chain combines TRBV7-8 with TRBJ2-1; D ambiguous. Trimming removed 0 bases at V and 2 bases at J, with 14 bases between. Germline CDR1 reads SGHVS; CDR2 reads FQNEAQ. This CDR3 comprises 17 residues. CDR3 coding DNA: TGTGCCAGCAGCTTAGCGCACGTACTTGGGGCCTACAATGAGCAGTTCTTC. Translated: CASSLAHVLGAYNEQFF.

This chain connects TRBV19 to TRBJ1-3; no reliable D call. Germline lookup yields CDR1 LNHDA and CDR2 SQIVND (reference sequence). Between the trimmed V and J ends, which lost 8 bases and 3 bases, there was a span of 14 bases. The CDR3 is 14 amino acids. The CDR3 region is CASYPAGVGNTIYF. The CDR3 DNA reads TGTGCCAGTTATCCAGCCGGTGTTGGAAACACCATATATTTT.

This sequence joins TRBV9 and TRBJ1-2; D unresolved. Trimming left V 3 bases short and J 5 bases short, with 14 bases between. The length of the CDR3 is 14 residues. CDR1 and CDR2 (germline): SGDLS, YYNGEE. The CDR3 nucleotides read TGTGCCAGCAGCGCGGAGACGGGCGGGTATGGCTACACCTTC. Protein sequence: CASSAETGGYGYTF.

V gene TRBV19 combines with J gene TRBJ2-7, with 10 bases lining up with TRBD1. V shed 4 bases, J shed 5 bases, and the junction held 8 bases outside the gene matches. Germline-derived CDR1 and CDR2 are LNHDA and SQIVND (reference sequence). The CDR3 has 15 amino acids. The CDR3 sequence is CASSTLRDRGHEQYF. The CDR3, as DNA: TGTGCCAGTAGTACCCTCCGGGACAGGGGCCACGAGCAGTACTTC.

This chain links TRBV27 with TRBJ1-5; D is undetermined. The CDR3 has 17 amino acids. Germline CDR1 reads MNHEY; CDR2 reads SMNVEV (reference sequence). Trimming stripped 3 bases from V and 4 bases from J, with 19 bases between. DNA for the CDR3: TGTGCCAGCAGTTTTCGGCAGGCCAGTGAGGAAAATCAGCCCCAGCATTTT. Protein product: CASSFRQASEENQPQHF.

The chain has TRBV7-2 and TRBJ2-3; D gene uncertain. Germline V gene sequence: CDR1 SGHTA, CDR2 FQGNSA. The germline V and J ends were trimmed by 7 bases and 5 bases, with 7 bases remaining between them. The CDR3 contains 11 residues. CDR3: CASTLLDTQYF. For the CDR3, the DNA is TGTGCCAGCACCCTGCTAGATACGCAGTATTTT.

This chain uses TRBV7-9 with TRBJ1-3; no definite D call. The CDR3 sequence is 17 residues long. CDR1 is SEHNR, CDR2 FQNEAQ, per germline (reference sequence). Trimming took 4 bases from V and 3 from J, leaving 19 bases between them. This CDR3 is CASSSPGVSSGGNTIYF. The CDR3 bases are TGTGCCAGCAGCTCTCCCGGGGTGAGCTCGGGTGGAAACACCATATATTTT.

This clone was counted between two and nine times. The V and J genes are TRBV7-2 and TRBJ2-1, with a possible D match to TRBD1 (6 bases). Germline V CDR1 and CDR2: SGHTA, FQGNSA. V shed 5 bases and J shed 9 bases, with 23 bases lying between them. This CDR3 comprises 16 residues. The CDR3 protein is CASSQNRDTFVTEQFF. CDR3 DNA sequence: TGTGCCAGCAGCCAAAACCGGGACACGTTCGTGACTGAGCAGTTCTTC.